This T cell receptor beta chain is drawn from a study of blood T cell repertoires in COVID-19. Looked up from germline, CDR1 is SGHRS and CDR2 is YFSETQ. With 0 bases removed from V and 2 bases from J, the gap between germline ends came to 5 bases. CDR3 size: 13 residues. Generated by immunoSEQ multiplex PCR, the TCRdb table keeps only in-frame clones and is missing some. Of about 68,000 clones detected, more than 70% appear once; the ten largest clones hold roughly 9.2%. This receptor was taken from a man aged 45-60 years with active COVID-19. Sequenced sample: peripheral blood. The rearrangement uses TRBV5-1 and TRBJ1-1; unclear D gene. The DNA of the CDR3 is TGCGCCAGCAGCTTGGACACAAACACTGAAGCTTTCTTT. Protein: CASSLDTNTEAFF.